The 27 T cell receptor beta chains listed next were all sequenced from one sample in a study of blood T cell repertoires in COVID-19. Sequencing was performed with immunoSEQ multiplex PCR; in TCRdb, only in-frame clones are kept and a portion is missing. The repertoire consists of 250,000 to 350,000 clones, with roughly 85% occurring once and the leading ten covering roughly 2.5%. The sequencing input was PBMCs or T cells enriched from blood (not recorded which). The source of these receptors is a woman in her fifties or sixties who had recovered from COVID-19.

This clone was seen more than once but under ten times. This chain's CDR3 is CASSIRDMSEKLFF. The CDR3 bases are TGTGCCAGTAGTATTCGGGACATGAGTGAAAAACTGTTTTTT. The chain joins TRBV19 to TRBJ1-4, with D possibly TRBD1 on 6 matching bases. CDR3 length: 14 amino acids. The V gene's germline CDR1 is LNHDA and CDR2 SQIVND (reference sequence). V dropped 3 bases and J dropped 7 bases, with 12 bases sitting between them.

The V and J genes are TRBV18 and TRBJ1-5, with TRBD1 identical over 8 bases. The V gene's germline CDR1 is KGHSH and CDR2 LQKENI. The V and J ends lost 2 bases and 5 bases, in that order; junction bases with no gene match: 2. The length of the CDR3 is 14 residues. This chain's CDR3 is CASSPSGGDQPQHF. DNA of the CDR3: TGTGCCAGCTCACCATCAGGGGGCGATCAGCCCCAGCATTTT.

The rearrangement links TRBV5-8 to TRBJ1-2, with TRBD1 matching 9 bases. The J segment lost 7 bases and the V segment lost 2 bases, leaving 12 bases of the junction unmatched. The length of the CDR3 is 16 residues. The germline V gene has CDR1 SGHTS and CDR2 YDEGEE. CDR3 amino acids: CASSFDRGKSLRGYTF. The CDR3 DNA reads as TGTGCCAGCAGCTTTGACAGGGGGAAGAGCTTGCGTGGCTACACCTTC.

The rearrangement joins TRBV7-2 to TRBJ2-1; the D gene is possibly TRBD1 (7 bases). Germline values: CDR1 SGHTA, CDR2 FQGNSA. The CDR3 is 14 residues long. The germline V and J ends were trimmed by 5 bases and 8 bases, with 16 bases remaining between them. CDR3 DNA: TGTGCCAGCAGCCCAGGGGGTTGGGGGGATGAGCAGTTCTTC. As protein: CASSPGGWGDEQFF.

V usage is TRBV12-3 or TRBV12-4 and J usage is TRBJ2-7; possible D gene TRBD2, 6 bases. Trimming took 7 bases from V and 4 from J, leaving 8 bases between them. This CDR3 is built from 11 residues. The CDR3 region has the DNA TGTGCCAGCACTGGGGGGTACGAGCAGTACTTC. It translates to CASTGGYEQYF.

CDR3 sequence (DNA): TGCGCCAGCAGCTTGGGCCCGGAAGGGGGCAATCAGCCCCAGCATTTT. Translating gives CASSLGPEGGNQPQHF. The chain employs TRBV5-1 and TRBJ1-5; possibly TRBD1 for D (5 bases). Germline V gene data show CDR1 as SGHRS and CDR2 as YFSETQ. The V and J ends lost 0 bases and 2 bases respectively, with 12 bases between them. The CDR3 has 16 amino acids.

This chain uses TRBV10-2 with TRBJ1-6; 7 nucleotides match TRBD1. Germline V gives CDR1 WSHSY, CDR2 SAAADI. CDR3 length: 12 residues. The V and J ends lost 7 bases and 13 bases, in that order; junction bases with no gene match: 7. CDR3 loop: CASTLPGQPLHF. The DNA of the CDR3 is TGCGCCAGCACCCTACCGGGACAGCCCCTCCACTTT.

The chain links TRBV6-5 to TRBJ1-6, with 7 bases aligning to TRBD1. This CDR3 has 14 residues. Germline V gene sequence: CDR1 MNHEY, CDR2 SVGAGI. Germline trimming cut 7 bases from V and 6 bases from J; bases unmatched to any gene: 6. This chain's CDR3 is CASKGQLFNSPLHF. In DNA form, the CDR3 reads TGTGCCAGCAAGGGACAGCTGTTTAATTCACCCCTCCACTTT.

This rearrangement joins TRBV4-2 to TRBJ1-2; D call uncertain. The ends were cut back, 5 bases at V and 8 bases at J, with 21 bases in the middle. The germline CDR1 and CDR2 sequences are LGHNA and YNFKEQ. The CDR3 loop spans 15 amino acids. The chain's CDR3 is CASSFTRAPSNGYTF. As DNA, the CDR3 is TGTGCCAGCAGCTTCACTAGGGCACCCAGTAACGGCTACACCTTC.

In this sample, this clone turned up a few times. This chain uses TRBV7-9 with TRBJ1-6, with 8 bases that match TRBD1. In germline, CDR1 is SEHNR, CDR2 FQNEAQ (reference sequence). Losses at the gene ends were 5 bases for V and 7 bases for J; bases not matched to a gene: 10. The CDR3 runs to 16 residues. CDR3 in DNA: TGTGCCAGCAGCAACGCCCGGACAGGGAGAAATTCACCCCTCCACTTT. Translated, it gives CASSNARTGRNSPLHF.

The V and J genes are TRBV12-3 or TRBV12-4 and TRBJ1-2; D gene uncertain. The ends were cut back, 3 bases at V and 2 bases at J, with 7 bases in the middle. The length of the CDR3 is 13 residues. The CDR3 sequence: CASSFAENYGYTF. CDR3 sequence (DNA): TGTGCCAGCAGTTTCGCCGAGAACTATGGCTACACCTTC.

The chain recombines TRBV5-6 with TRBJ1-2, with TRBD1 as a possible D gene (6 bases). Germline V gene data show CDR1 as SGHDT and CDR2 as YYEEEE. V was shortened by 3 bases and J by 0 bases, with 15 bases between the two germline ends. The CDR3 has 16 amino acids. In DNA, the CDR3 is TGTGCCAGCAGCTCGGAACCGGACAGATCTAACTATGGCTACACCTTC. It is translated as CASSSEPDRSNYGYTF.

The rearrangement uses TRBV7-3 and TRBJ2-1, with 8 bases aligning to TRBD1. Trimming at V came to 2 bases and at J to 9 bases, leaving 12 bases not matched to a gene. The CDR3 has 16 residues. From germline, CDR1 is SGHTA and CDR2 FQGTGA. The DNA of the CDR3 is TGTGCCAGCAGCTTATATGAGACAGGGGTTCTCAGTGAGCAGTTCTTC. It encodes CASSLYETGVLSEQFF.

The V gene is TRBV19, the J gene TRBJ2-1; D might be TRBD1 (6 bases). The V and J ends lost 8 bases and 2 bases respectively, with 10 bases between them. The CDR3 loop spans 13 amino acids. Germline CDR1 and CDR2: LNHDA and SQIVND (reference sequence). CDR3 sequence: CASQDSPYNEQFF. CDR3 coding DNA: TGTGCCAGTCAGGACAGCCCCTACAATGAGCAGTTCTTC.

The J gene is TRBJ1-5, the V gene TRBV4-1, with TRBD1 identical over 10 bases. The V and J ends lost 1 base and 4 bases, in that order; junction bases with no gene match: 13. The CDR3 length is 19 residues. Looked up from germline, CDR1 is MGHRA and CDR2 is YSYEKL. The CDR3 DNA sequence: TGCGCCAGCAGCCAAGGCAGGGTGACAGGGGGCTTACCTAATCAGCCCCAGCATTTT. Encoded protein: CASSQGRVTGGLPNQPQHF.

The rearrangement joins TRBV7-2 to TRBJ1-3, with 7 bases that match TRBD1. The junction had 4 bases not matched to a gene; V was cut back by 0 bases and J by 8 bases. This CDR3 has 14 amino acids. Germline V gives CDR1 SGHTA, CDR2 FQGNSA. The CDR3 here is CASSLASRGDTIYF. CDR3 coding DNA: TGTGCCAGCAGCTTAGCGTCCAGGGGGGACACCATATATTTT.

Comment on this clone: In the same sample, other DNA sequences code for this CDR3. The rearrangement uses TRBV30 and TRBJ1-3; D not resolved. CDR1 and CDR2 from the germline V gene are GTSNPN and SVGIG (reference sequence). Deletions cut 0 bases from V and 1 base from J, with 10 bases between. This CDR3 comprises 15 residues. CDR3 region: CAWSVRGGSGNTIYF. CDR3 coding DNA: TGTGCCTGGAGTGTACGCGGCGGATCTGGAAACACCATATATTTT.

The chain has TRBV28 and TRBJ2-5, with TRBD1 matching over 7 bases. Germline CDR1 MDHEN, CDR2 SYDVKM. Germline trimming cut 8 bases from V and 1 base from J; bases unmatched to any gene: 4. The CDR3 consists of 13 residues. The CDR3 loop is CASYDRAQETQYF. The CDR3, as DNA: TGTGCCAGCTACGACAGGGCCCAAGAGACCCAGTACTTC.

The chain has TRBV18 and TRBJ1-4, with a possible D match to TRBD1 (6 bases). Germline V gene sequence: CDR1 KGHSH, CDR2 LQKENI. The V gene lost 4 bases and the J gene lost 5 bases, with 11 bases spanning the gap. This CDR3 is 14 amino acids long. The DNA of the CDR3 is TGTGCCAGCTCACGACAGGAACAAAATGAAAAACTGTTTTTT. It translates to CASSRQEQNEKLFF.

This clone appeared a single time. The V gene is TRBV4-3, the J gene TRBJ2-1; the match to TRBD2 covers 14 bases. The germline gives CDR1 LGHNA, CDR2 YSLEER. This CDR3 region has 17 residues. The ends lost 4 bases at V and 2 bases at J; junction bases unmatched: 4. The CDR3 DNA reads as TGCGCCAGCAGCCGCCGGACTAGCGGGAGGCCCTACAATGAGCAGTTCTTC. Translating it yields CASSRRTSGRPYNEQFF.

The V gene is TRBV9, the J gene TRBJ2-7, with 8 bases lining up with TRBD1. The CDR3 is made up of 14 amino acids. Per germline, CDR1 SGDLS and CDR2 YYNGEE. Trimming cost V 4 bases and J 5 bases; bases outside gene matches: 8. The CDR3 spells CASSPMTGVNEQYF. The CDR3 DNA sequence: TGTGCCAGCAGCCCTATGACAGGGGTGAACGAGCAGTACTTC. Looking up the rest from reference TRBV9 and TRBJ2-7 gives the full variable domain: DSGVTQTPKHLITATGQRVTLRCSPRSGDLSVYWYQQSLDQGLQFLIQYYNGEERAKGNILERFSAQQFPDLHSELNLSSLELGDSALYFCASSPMTGVNEQYFGPGTRLTVT.

This sequence joins TRBV19 and TRBJ1-5; 9 bases are a match to TRBD1. Per germline, CDR1 LNHDA and CDR2 SQIVND (reference sequence). This CDR3 region has 16 residues. After removal of 4 bases from V and 1 base from J, the junction contained 5 bases not matched to a gene. The CDR3 here is CASSSRDRVSNQPQHF. DNA of the CDR3: TGTGCCAGTAGTAGCCGGGACAGGGTAAGCAATCAGCCCCAGCATTTT.

Only one count was recorded for this clone. This sequence joins TRBV7-6 and TRBJ2-6; D unclear. V was pared by 3 bases and J by 2 bases, with 5 bases between. CDR1 and CDR2 from the germline V gene are SGHVS and FNYEAQ. The CDR3 consists of 14 residues. The CDR3 sequence: CASSLTPGANVLTF. CDR3 DNA sequence: TGTGCCAGCAGCTTGACTCCTGGGGCCAACGTCCTGACTTTC.

With respect to this clone: Distinct nucleotide sequences in the sample also encode this CDR3. The chain uses TRBV5-6 and TRBJ2-3, with 8 bases matching TRBD1. The V gene end was trimmed by 4 bases and the J gene end by 0 bases; junction bases not matched to a gene: 4. The CDR3 is 15 amino acids. Germline-derived CDR1 and CDR2 are SGHDT and YYEEEE. In DNA form, the CDR3 reads TGTGCCAGCAGCCCGGGGACAGGTAGCACAGATACGCAGTATTTT. This gives the protein CASSPGTGSTDTQYF. The entire variable domain, with the rest obtained from reference TRBV5-6 and TRBJ2-3, is as follows: DAGVTQSPTHLIKTRGQQVTLRCSPKSGHDTVSWYQQALGQGPQFIFQYYEEEERQRGNFPDRFSGHQFPNYSSELNVNALLLGDSALYLCASSPGTGSTDTQYFGPGTRLTVL.

The chain joins TRBV4-3 to TRBJ2-7; TRBD1 agrees at 7 bases. Per germline, CDR1 LGHNA and CDR2 YSLEER. The CDR3 totals 15 residues. V was pared by 1 base and J by 0 bases, with 3 bases of the junction left unmatched. The CDR3 sequence is CASSQGQGLSYEQYF. In nucleotides, the CDR3 is TGCGCCAGCAGCCAAGGACAGGGTCTCTCCTACGAGCAGTACTTC.

The chain recombines TRBV7-2 with TRBJ2-7; TRBD2 is a possible D gene (6 bases). This CDR3 spans 14 amino acids. With 5 bases removed from V and 3 bases from J, the gap between germline ends came to 14 bases. Germline V lookup: CDR1 SGHTA, CDR2 FQGNSA. The CDR3 region has the DNA TGTGCCAGCAGCCAAAGGAGGGCGGTCTACGAGCAGTACTTC. Protein sequence: CASSQRRAVYEQYF.

This chain connects TRBV30 to TRBJ1-1; 7 nucleotides agree with TRBD1. Trimming took 8 bases from V and 0 from J; bases not matched to a gene: 9. The CDR3 is made up of 14 amino acids. Germline CDR1 is GTSNPN and CDR2 is SVGIG (reference sequence). CDR3: CAHNRGSLNTEAFF. In nucleotides, the CDR3 is TGTGCCCATAACAGGGGCAGCTTGAACACTGAAGCTTTCTTT.